Listed here are 32 T cell receptor beta chains from one sample, sequenced in a study of blood T cell repertoires in COVID-19. Sequencing was performed with immunoSEQ multiplex PCR; in TCRdb, only in-frame clones are kept and a portion is missing. This table holds some 320,000 clones, more than 75% found once. The specimen sequenced was PBMCs or T cells enriched from blood (not recorded which). All receptors come from a woman in her 30s who had recovered from COVID-19.

V is TRBV2 and J is TRBJ1-5; unclear D gene. The CDR3 runs to 13 residues. V was clipped by 2 bases and J by 9 bases, with 11 bases between them. Looked up from germline, CDR1 is SNHLY and CDR2 is FYNNEI. CDR3 nucleotide sequence: TGTGCCAGCAGTGAAACTCTCGAGGGGCCCCAGCATTTT. Encoded protein: CASSETLEGPQHF.

This chain links TRBV5-4 with TRBJ1-1; D is perhaps TRBD1 (5 bases). This CDR3 spans 13 amino acids. Germline V lookup: CDR1 SGHNT, CDR2 YYREEE (reference sequence). Trimming took off 3 bases at V and 8 bases at J, with 14 bases between the two ends. CDR3 region: CASSWAGDPEAFF. DNA of the CDR3: TGTGCCAGCAGCTGGGCGGGGGATCCAGAAGCTTTCTTT.

The chain couples TRBV4-1 to TRBJ1-1; tentatively, D is TRBD1 (5 bases). V lost 2 bases and J lost 4, with 11 bases in between. Germline lookup yields CDR1 MGHRA and CDR2 YSYEKL. The CDR3 contains 14 residues. The CDR3 DNA reads TGCGCCAGCAGCCAATGGGACGGGGGCACTGAAGCTTTCTTT. Its protein is CASSQWDGGTEAFF.

The chain links TRBV5-4 to TRBJ1-2; TRBD1 aligns across 7 bases. With V trimmed by 0 bases and J by 4 bases, 3 bases remained unmatched. Germline V gene sequence: CDR1 SGHNT, CDR2 YYREEE (reference sequence). The CDR3 contains 14 residues. The CDR3 nucleotides are TGTGCCAGCAGCTTGGGCAGGGGGATCTATGGCTACACCTTC. This gives the protein CASSLGRGIYGYTF. Full variable domain (missing parts from reference TRBV5-4 and TRBJ1-2): ETGVTQSPTHLIKTRGQQVTLRCSSQSGHNTVSWYQQALGQGPQFIFQYYREEENGRGNFPPRFSGLQFPNYSSELNVNALELDDSALYLCASSLGRGIYGYTFGSGTRLTVV.

This chain's CDR3 is CASSFGQGVAEAFF. The CDR3 bases are TGTGCCAGCAGCTTCGGGCAGGGGGTCGCTGAAGCTTTCTTT. The rearrangement links TRBV7-2 to TRBJ1-1, with 7 bases aligning to TRBD1. The V segment lost 3 bases and the J segment 6 bases; nucleotides outside the gene matches: 7. This CDR3 spans 14 amino acids. The germline V gene has CDR1 SGHTA and CDR2 FQGNSA.

This clone has just one count. This chain connects TRBV29-1 to TRBJ2-3; D call uncertain. Trimming shortened V by 3 bases and J by 5 bases, and 12 bases separated the two germline ends. The CDR3 runs 13 residues. The germline CDR1 and CDR2 sequences are SQVTM and ANQGSEA. The DNA of the CDR3 is TGCAGCGTTGAGAGTTTGCCGCTAGATACGCAGTATTTT. The encoded protein is CSVESLPLDTQYF.

The DNA of the CDR3 is TGTGCCAGCTCGAATTCTCTAGCGGGACGCACAGATACGCAGTATTTT. It codes for CASSNSLAGRTDTQYF. The chain uses TRBV18 and TRBJ2-3; TRBD2 matches at 9 bases. The V gene end was trimmed by 6 bases and the J gene end by 1 base; junction bases not matched to a gene: 8. This CDR3 contains 16 residues. Germline V gene sequence: CDR1 KGHSH, CDR2 LQKENI.

The table lists this clone with a count of one. This chain uses TRBV7-9 with TRBJ2-7; TRBD1 matches at 7 bases. The CDR3 length is 15 residues. Per germline, CDR1 SEHNR and CDR2 FQNEAQ (reference sequence). V shed 5 bases, J shed 5 bases, and the junction held 12 bases outside the gene matches. CDR3 nucleotide sequence: TGTGCCAGCAGCCCCCAAGGGGGCGGTACGGACGAGCAGTACTTC. It yields the protein CASSPQGGGTDEQYF.

For the CDR3, the DNA is TGTGCCAGCAGCTCCCTCCCCCTTCGGGAAGCTTTCTTT. This translates into CASSSLPLREAFF. This rearrangement joins TRBV7-2 to TRBJ1-1; no clear D. Trimming took off 4 bases at V and 8 bases at J, with 14 bases between the two ends. The CDR3 runs 13 residues. Germline V gene data show CDR1 as SGHTA and CDR2 as FQGNSA.

The chain carries TRBV11-2 and TRBJ2-1; D remains unclear. Trimming took off 4 bases at V and 0 bases at J, with 4 bases between the two ends. The CDR3 runs 13 residues. From germline, CDR1 is SGHAT and CDR2 FQNNGV. This chain's CDR3 is CASSSISYNEQFF. DNA of the CDR3: TGTGCCAGCAGCTCAATCTCCTACAATGAGCAGTTCTTC.

The chain joins TRBV15 to TRBJ1-4; D not certain. Trimming left V 0 bases short and J 2 bases short, with 19 bases between. Germline lookup yields CDR1 LNHNV and CDR2 YYDKDF (reference sequence). This CDR3 contains 19 residues. CDR3 in amino acids: CATSRDKARYWATNEKLFF. In DNA, the CDR3 is TGTGCCACCAGCAGAGATAAGGCCCGGTATTGGGCTACTAATGAAAAACTGTTTTTT.

The V and J genes are TRBV5-1 and TRBJ2-7; 7 bases fit TRBD1. Trimming at V came to 2 bases and at J to 5 bases, leaving 13 bases not matched to a gene. The CDR3 extends over 16 amino acids. The germline gives CDR1 SGHRS, CDR2 YFSETQ. This CDR3 is CASSFDSTGTGHEQYF. CDR3 nucleotides: TGCGCCAGCAGCTTTGACTCGACAGGGACGGGGCACGAGCAGTACTTC.

The chain carries TRBV28 and TRBJ2-7; 8 nucleotides line up with TRBD2. Trimming took 7 bases from V and 0 from J; bases not matched to a gene: 5. The CDR3 extends over 14 amino acids. CDR1 MDHEN and CDR2 SYDVKM come from the germline V gene. CDR3 sequence reads: CASISGGPSYEQYF. The CDR3 bases are TGTGCCAGCATCTCGGGGGGGCCCTCCTACGAGCAGTACTTC.

This clone turned up a few times. The CDR3: CASGGGEETQYF. CDR3 nucleotides: TGCGCCAGCGGAGGGGGGGAAGAGACCCAGTACTTC. The chain links TRBV5-1 to TRBJ2-5, with D possibly being TRBD2 (7 bases). There are 12 residues in the CDR3. Trimming shortened V by 7 bases and J by 3 bases, and 10 bases separated the two germline ends. Germline V lookup: CDR1 SGHRS, CDR2 YFSETQ.

The V gene is TRBV25-1, the J gene TRBJ2-1, with 10 bases matching TRBD1. The CDR3 is made up of 16 amino acids. Germline V gene lookup returns CDR1 MGHDK and CDR2 SYGVNS. Trimming removed 3 bases from V and 6 bases from J; junction bases left unmatched: 8. The CDR3 bases are TGTGCCAGCAGTGACTTGTGGGACAGGGGAGGCAATGAGCAGTTCTTC. This gives the protein CASSDLWDRGGNEQFF.

This sequence joins TRBV3-1 (or the pseudogene TRBV3-2) and TRBJ2-7; 11 bases are a match to TRBD1. The germline CDR1 and CDR2 sequences are LGHDT and YNNKEL (reference sequence). With V trimmed by 3 bases and J by 4 bases, 8 bases remained unmatched. The CDR3 totals 16 residues. This chain's CDR3 is CASSHGQGAILYEQYF. The DNA of the CDR3 is TGTGCCAGCAGCCACGGACAGGGGGCTATACTTTACGAGCAGTACTTC.

The V call is TRBV12-3 or TRBV12-4, the J call TRBJ1-2, with D unclear. The CDR3 runs to 13 residues. V lost 6 bases to trimming and J lost 8 bases, with 16 bases between them. This CDR3 reads CASSPPGAAGYTF. CDR3 nucleotide sequence: TGTGCCAGCAGCCCCCCTGGAGCAGCAGGCTACACCTTC.

This chain connects TRBV5-8 to TRBJ1-4; 9 nucleotides agree with TRBD1. The germline CDR1 and CDR2 sequences are SGHTS and YDEGEE. The CDR3 spans 15 residues. V was clipped by 4 bases and J by 7 bases; unmatched bases: 8. CDR3 DNA sequence: TGTGCCAGCAGCCCCTGGGACAGGGTGGGTGAAAAACTGTTTTTT. It is translated as CASSPWDRVGEKLFF.

The chain has TRBV11-2 and TRBJ2-1; maybe TRBD2 (6 bases). Trimming left V 5 bases short and J 7 bases short, with 24 bases between. The CDR3 runs to 17 residues. The germline V gene encodes CDR1 SGHAT and CDR2 FQNNGV. CDR3 coding DNA: TGTGCCAGCAGCCCGTCGGGAGTGAGGCTGACGGGGAATGAGCAGTTCTTC. Amino acid sequence: CASSPSGVRLTGNEQFF. The variable domain in full, completed from reference TRBV11-2 and TRBJ2-1, reads EAGVAQSPRYKIIEKRQSVAFWCNPISGHATLYWYQQILGQGPKLLIQFQNNGVVDDSQLPKDRFSAERLKGVDSTLKIQPAKLEDSAVYLCASSPSGVRLTGNEQFFGPGTRLTVL.

The chain recombines TRBV9 with TRBJ2-3; 9 bases are a match to TRBD2. Germline values: CDR1 SGDLS, CDR2 YYNGEE. The CDR3 sequence is 16 residues long. V lost 2 bases, J lost 2 bases, and 6 bases stayed unmatched. This chain's CDR3 is CASSVAAGGITDTQYF. In DNA form, the CDR3 reads TGTGCCAGCAGCGTGGCAGCGGGGGGTATCACAGATACGCAGTATTTT.

The chain is built from TRBV15 and TRBJ1-5, with D hard to call. The CDR3 totals 14 residues. V dropped 0 bases and J dropped 6 bases, with 9 bases sitting between them. Germline assignment: CDR1 LNHNV and CDR2 YYDKDF (reference sequence). CDR3 bases: TGTGCCACCAGCAGAGACCCGTACGGTCAGCCCCAGCATTTT. This encodes CATSRDPYGQPQHF.

This rearrangement joins TRBV21-1 to TRBJ2-5; the D call in the table, TRBD1, was not verified against the DNA. TRBV21-1 is annotated as a pseudogene. The CDR3 runs 14 residues. The CDR3, as DNA: TGTGCCAGCAGCAAAGGTCACACAGAAGAGACCCAGTACTTC. Translated: CASSKGHTEETQYF.

This chain connects TRBV2 to TRBJ2-4, with 7 bases identical to TRBD1. Looked up from germline, CDR1 is SNHLY and CDR2 is FYNNEI. After removal of 5 bases from V and 8 bases from J, the junction contained 9 bases not matched to a gene. This CDR3 is 14 amino acids long. CDR3 coding DNA: TGTGCCAGCAGTCAACAGGGGACGCGGGACATTCAGTACTTC. Translation: CASSQQGTRDIQYF.

The chain recombines TRBV6-5 with TRBJ2-5; D might be TRBD1 (5 bases). The CDR3 extends over 13 amino acids. Trimming removed 7 bases from V and 7 bases from J, with 16 bases in between. The germline gives CDR1 MNHEY, CDR2 SVGAGI. The CDR3 is CASTAEGVSTQYF. The CDR3, as DNA: TGTGCCAGCACCGCTGAAGGGGTTTCGACCCAGTACTTC.

This rearrangement joins TRBV10-3 to TRBJ2-1; no definite D call. V dropped 2 bases and J dropped 8 bases, with 13 bases sitting between them. The CDR3 spans 14 residues. Germline V gene lookup returns CDR1 ENHRY and CDR2 SYGVKD. The CDR3: CAISEPSRSDEQFF. The CDR3 coding sequence is TGTGCCATCAGTGAGCCGTCCCGGTCGGATGAGCAGTTCTTC.

The chain joins TRBV2 to TRBJ2-7; TRBD2 might be the D (6 bases). The CDR3 has 16 residues. From germline, CDR1 is SNHLY and CDR2 FYNNEI. V was trimmed by 1 base and J by 6 bases, leaving 19 bases between them. The CDR3 region is CASSEVADTLGGEQYF. DNA of the CDR3: TGTGCCAGCAGTGAAGTTGCTGACACCCTCGGGGGCGAGCAGTACTTC.

The gene calls are TRBV7-8 and TRBJ1-4; 11 nucleotides match TRBD1. CDR3 size: 15 residues. The V gene end was trimmed by 4 bases and the J gene end by 8 bases; junction bases not matched to a gene: 6. Germline CDR1 SGHVS, CDR2 FQNEAQ. CDR3: CASSSAGQGEEKLFF. CDR3 in DNA: TGTGCCAGCAGCTCCGCGGGACAGGGGGAGGAAAAACTGTTTTTT. Combining the CDR3 with reference TRBV7-8 and TRBJ1-4 gives the whole variable domain GAGVSQSPRYKVAKRGQDVALRCDPISGHVSLFWYQQALGQGPEFLTYFQNEAQLDKSGLPSDRFFAERPEGSVSTLKIQRTQQEDSAVYLCASSSAGQGEEKLFFGSGTQLSVL.

This sequence joins TRBV5-6 and TRBJ1-4; D is undetermined. This CDR3 spans 15 amino acids. CDR1 and CDR2 from the germline V gene are SGHDT and YYEEEE. The V and J ends lost 0 bases and 3 bases respectively, with 9 bases between them. The CDR3 region has the DNA TGTGCCAGCAGCTTGGGTCTCGCAGCTAATGAAAAACTGTTTTTT. It translates to CASSLGLAANEKLFF.

The chain has TRBV5-4 and TRBJ2-1; no clear D gene. The CDR3 length is 12 residues. V was trimmed by 2 bases and J by 9 bases, leaving 9 bases between them. The V gene's germline CDR1 is SGHNT and CDR2 YYREEE (reference sequence). The CDR3 DNA reads as TGTGCCAGCAGCTTTTACCCGGGTGAGCAGTTCTTC. Its translation: CASSFYPGEQFF.

J is TRBJ2-5 and V is TRBV10-1, with D possibly being TRBD2 (6 bases). CDR3 size: 15 residues. V was cut by 2 bases and J by 1 base, with 11 bases left in between. CDR1 is WNHNN and CDR2 is SYGVQD in the germline V gene (reference sequence). The CDR3 region has the DNA TGCGCCAGCAGTGAGCGGGGGACCCTCCAAGAGACCCAGTACTTC. Translated, it gives CASSERGTLQETQYF.

The V gene is TRBV7-2, the J gene TRBJ1-6, with 10 bases identical to TRBD1. This CDR3 is built from 18 residues. From germline, CDR1 is SGHTA and CDR2 FQGNSA. After removal of 5 bases from V and 2 bases from J, the junction contained 9 bases not matched to a gene. The CDR3 reads CASSQASGTGAYNSPLHF. In nucleotides, the CDR3 is TGTGCCAGCAGCCAAGCGTCCGGGACAGGGGCCTATAATTCACCCCTCCACTTT.

The CDR3 DNA reads as TGTGCCAGTAGTAAAGACAGGGAGAACACTGAAGCTTTCTTT. It translates to CASSKDRENTEAFF. The chain employs TRBV19 and TRBJ1-1, with TRBD1 matching 7 bases. The CDR3 length is 14 residues. The germline CDR1 and CDR2 sequences are LNHDA and SQIVND (reference sequence). V lost 4 bases, J lost 1 base, and 3 bases stayed unmatched.